This T cell receptor (beta chain) was recorded in a study of CD8+CD57+ T cells in acquired aplastic anemia. The wider study: Sorted cells (CD4+ and CD8+) yielded DNA amounts that averaged about 2.9 ug. Broader study findings: Patient and control CD8+ Simpson's diversity was not significantly different. In common between the patients and the controls were around 29 CD8+ CDR3 sequences.

The authors sequenced patients whose flow cytometry had shown CD8+CD57+ cell expansion. The CDR3 has 17 residues. Germline CDR1 reads MNHNS; CDR2 reads SASEGT. In the case of this clonotype: Its antigen is not known.

TCR beta VDJ combinations and CDR3 sequences were profiled from genomic DNA. TCRdb re-called the reads with MiXCR, one entry per CDR3 protein. Here the sample spans under 200,000 distinct CDR3 sequences, 40% to 60% being singletons. Sequenced material: sorted CD4+, CD8+, or CD8+CD57+ T cells (not recorded which) from PBMCs. The rearrangement uses TRBV6-1 and TRBJ2-5; 10 bases line up with TRBD2. The end of the DNA fits TRBJ2-1 better, so the J call may be wrong. The receptor was isolated from a human donor with aplastic anemia. DNA for the CDR3: TGTGCCAGCAGGGCCTCTAGCGGGAGTACGCGTCTCCATGAGCAGTTCTTC. Residues: CASRASSGSTRLHEQFF.